Below are 11 T cell receptor beta chains sequenced from a single sample in a study of T cell repertoires in ileal Crohn's disease. Produced via immunoSEQ multiplex PCR; TCRdb's table is partial and in-frame only. Of thousands of clones listed, around 80% are singletons. Source material: ileal tissue. All receptors come from an adult with Crohn's disease.

This clone has only a few counts. The rearrangement links TRBV5-1 to TRBJ1-2; 7 positions agree with TRBD1. The CDR3 runs to 16 residues. V lost 3 bases to trimming and J lost 3 bases; unmatched junction nucleotides: 11. Germline V gene sequence: CDR1 SGHRS, CDR2 YFSETQ. CDR3: CASSSEGRQGDYGYTF. The CDR3 DNA reads as TGCGCCAGCAGCTCCGAGGGACGTCAGGGGGACTATGGCTACACCTTC.

This clone was recorded a few times. CDR3 nucleotide sequence: TGTGCCAGCAGTTTTACTAGCGGGGGGGCCGGGGAGCTGTTTTTT. Translating it yields CASSFTSGGAGELFF. The rearrangement links TRBV6-5 to TRBJ2-2, with 13 bases fitting TRBD2. This CDR3 is 15 amino acids long. Trimming removed 4 bases from V and 6 bases from J; junction bases left unmatched: 2. The germline gives CDR1 MNHEY, CDR2 SVGAGI.

The rearrangement uses TRBV5-1 and TRBJ2-1; possibly TRBD2 for D (7 bases). V lost 6 bases and J 7 bases, leaving 20 bases between the germline ends. The CDR3 spans 15 residues. CDR1 SGHRS and CDR2 YFSETQ come from the germline V gene. CDR3 in DNA: TGCGCCAGCAACTTAGGGGGGGCACGGGGGAATGAGCAGTTCTTC. This translates into CASNLGGARGNEQFF.

The chain has TRBV7-9 and TRBJ2-7, with 10 bases lining up with TRBD1. J lost 5 bases, V lost 6 bases, and 10 bases had no gene match. This CDR3 spans 15 amino acids. The germline gives CDR1 SEHNR, CDR2 FQNEAQ (reference sequence). CDR3 nucleotides: TGTGCCAGCAGTCAAGGCGACAGGGGGCTCCACGAGCAGTACTTC. This sequence encodes CASSQGDRGLHEQYF.

The chain employs TRBV5-1 and TRBJ1-5, with 7 nucleotides matching TRBD1. This CDR3 has 15 residues. Germline lookup yields CDR1 SGHRS and CDR2 YFSETQ. Trimming took 3 bases from V and 6 from J; bases not matched to a gene: 9. CDR3 loop: CASSYDGNRGQPQHF. The CDR3, as DNA: TGCGCCAGCAGCTACGATGGAAACAGGGGTCAGCCCCAGCATTTT.

CDR3 residues: CSGLRVTEAFF. The CDR3 DNA reads as TGCAGCGGACTCAGGGTTACTGAAGCTTTCTTT. V and J are TRBV29-1 and TRBJ1-1, with TRBD1 as a possible D gene (5 bases). Germline V gene lookup returns CDR1 SQVTM and CDR2 ANQGSEA. Deletions cut 7 bases from V and 5 bases from J, with 11 bases between. The CDR3 runs to 11 residues.

The chain couples TRBV7-9 to TRBJ1-1; weak D call: TRBD1 (6 bases). Trimming stripped 2 bases from V and 7 bases from J, with 14 bases between. The CDR3 contains 14 residues. From germline, CDR1 is SEHNR and CDR2 FQNEAQ (reference sequence). The CDR3 sequence: CASSLSAGASEAFF. DNA of the CDR3: TGTGCCAGCAGCTTATCGGCAGGGGCTAGTGAAGCTTTCTTT.

The J gene is TRBJ2-7, the V gene TRBV18; possibly TRBD2 for D (6 bases). Deletions cut 3 bases from V and 3 bases from J, with 9 bases between. The germline CDR1 and CDR2 sequences are KGHSH and LQKENI. The CDR3 has 13 residues. CDR3 sequence reads: CASSPWRDYEQYF. The DNA of the CDR3 is TGTGCCAGCTCACCCTGGCGGGACTACGAGCAGTACTTC. Together with reference TRBV18 and TRBJ2-7, the CDR3 gives the full variable domain: NAGVMQNPRHLVRRRGQEARLRCSPMKGHSHVYWYRQLPEEGLKFMVYLQKENIIDESGMPKERFSAEFPKEGPSILRIQQVVRGDSAAYFCASSPWRDYEQYFGPGTRLTVT.

The rearrangement joins TRBV5-1 to TRBJ2-3, with no clear D. Germline V lookup: CDR1 SGHRS, CDR2 YFSETQ. V lost 2 bases and J 4 bases, leaving 14 bases between the germline ends. CDR3 length equals 15 residues. The CDR3 DNA reads as TGCGCCAGCAGCTTCCATAAGAGAGAGGCAGATACGCAGTATTTT. Residues: CASSFHKREADTQYF.

This rearrangement joins TRBV6-1 to TRBJ1-5; possibly TRBD1 for D (6 bases). From germline, CDR1 is MNHNS and CDR2 SASEGT. This CDR3 has 18 amino acids. Deletions cut 3 bases from V and 7 bases from J, with 25 bases between. CDR3 coding DNA: TGTGCCAGCAGTGAGAGAGGGGGAGGGGACCCCAAACAGCAGCCCCAGCATTTT. It codes for CASSERGGGDPKQQPQHF.

The chain has TRBV5-4 and TRBJ2-7; TRBD1 aligns across 7 bases. The CDR3 is 14 amino acids. V shed 4 bases and J 6 bases; nucleotides not matched to a gene: 10. Germline-derived CDR1 and CDR2 are SGHNT and YYREEE (reference sequence). The CDR3 coding sequence is TGTGCCAGCAGCCCCGGGACAGACGTGCGCGAGCAGTACTTC. This codes for CASSPGTDVREQYF.